This T cell receptor (beta chain) originates from a study of blood T cell repertoires in COVID-19. Turning to the study itself: The samples span acute and convalescent COVID-19 from the United States, Italy and Spain. PBMCs, B-cell-depleted T cells, or T cells provided the cDNA or gDNA that made up the material.

This clone was seen a few times. Original processing notes: Amplification of reference gene primers provided the estimated nucleated cell counts. Only in-frame clones appear in the TCRdb table, and some are missing; sequencing was by immunoSEQ multiplex PCR. Clone size and V and J calls were adopted from that table, with D and trimming inferred from the DNA. Altogether roughly 87,000 clones are present, about 85% being singletons, with the ten largest covering under 3.5%. The CDR3 contains 13 residues. Trimming pared 3 bases from V and 5 bases from J, leaving 11 bases between. The germline gives CDR1 SGHRS, CDR2 YFSETQ. In Seattle, patients joined the study during active infection and were tracked longitudinally.

The gene calls are TRBV5-1 and TRBJ2-5; D gene unclear. Sequencing was done on a sample of peripheral blood. The receptor comes from an elderly woman with COVID-19, enrolled during active disease. The CDR3 here is CASSSTTRETQYF. The CDR3 region has the DNA TGCGCCAGCAGCTCCACGACACGGGAGACCCAGTACTTC.